This TCR beta chain was profiled in a study of T cell repertoires in cytomegalovirus infection (dated by TCRdb to 2018 to 2020). About the study as a whole: The peptide stimulations were aimed at well-studied HLA-B-restricted epitopes as well as recently identified HLA-C-restricted CMV epitopes, whose presentation resists viral immunomodulation. Because public TCR beta signatures pointed to carriage of CMV infection together with the matching HLA type, the HLA type of each donor mattered for the analysis.

TCRdb lists the instrument as Illumina HiSeq 1500. TCRdb trimmed public reads at Q25 via fastp, called clones via MiXCR and kept in-frame beta chains. For every CDR3 protein sequence, its rows merge into one entry that carries the most common genes and DNA. This sample holds 110,000 to 150,000 distinct CDR3 sequences; roughly a third were observed only once. The ten largest clones capture about 50% of the sample. From the cysteine through the phenylalanine, the CDR3 covers 15 amino acids. The read is trimmed to its CDR3 DNA, 45 bases read in frame from base 1. Relative to germline, V is missing 6 bases and J is missing 10 bases, with 12 bases of the junction outside any gene match. From the germline V gene (reference sequence), CDR1 is DFQATT and CDR2 is SNEGSKA. In its sample, this clonotype was seen a few times. The antigen it recognizes is unknown. Base qualities are not recorded, but no much larger clone differs from it by a single base.

This sample's treatment or condition label indicates: in vitro stimulation with specific CMV peptide epitopes to enrich CMV-specific T cells. The paper as a whole reports these results and caveats: In both this cohort and an independent roughly 330-donor cohort, the cumulative frequency of public TCR beta family members distinguished carriers of CMV infection plus the relevant HLA type. In the ex vivo response, HLA-C-restricted CMV-specific TCR beta clonotypes were dominant, and in two of eight donors the single most frequent clonotype came from this HLA-C-restricted group.

The rearranged chain carries TRBV20-1 and TRBJ1-6; 10 nucleotides in the junction match TRBD1. The sequence derives from a human donor in good health (CMV status not recorded). Some clones in this sample may be carry-over from other donors' samples. The material was CD8+ T cells from cultured PBMCs, obtained from culture after CMV antigen stimulation. The DNA reads TGCAGTGCCCACCGTGGGACAGGGGATGTATCACCCCTCCACTTT. Its translation is CSAHRGTGDVSPLHF.